This passage covers 3 T cell receptor beta chains from one sample sequenced in a study of T cell repertoires in cytomegalovirus infection. TCRdb itself ran the reads through MiXCR, one entry per CDR3 protein. The repertoire consists of 90,000 to 130,000 distinct CDR3 sequences, with around 10% occurring once and the leading ten covering around a third. Their recognized antigens are unknown. The sequencing input was PBMCs, sequenced either directly or after in vitro stimulation (not recorded which). These receptors all come from a human donor in good health (CMV status not recorded). Some clones in this sample may be carry-over from other donors' samples.

This clonotype was seen repeatedly, ten times or more. The J gene is TRBJ1-1, the V gene TRBV7-2; 10 bases are shared with TRBD1. The CDR3 sequence is 15 residues long. The V segment lost 3 bases and the J segment 4 bases; nucleotides outside the gene matches: 5. Germline CDR1 and CDR2: SGHTA and FQGNSA. The CDR3, as DNA: TGTGCCAGCAGCTTGACAGGGGGCCTGGGCACTGAAGCTTTCTTT. Residues: CASSLTGGLGTEAFF.

The V call is TRBV7-2, the J call TRBJ2-1; 7 bases agree with TRBD2. The V gene's germline CDR1 is SGHTA and CDR2 FQGNSA. The junction had 8 bases not matched to a gene; V was cut back by 5 bases and J by 4 bases. This CDR3 contains 15 residues. CDR3 protein: CASSPPGLLYNEQFF. The DNA of the CDR3 is TGTGCCAGCAGCCCCCCGGGACTACTGTACAATGAGCAGTTCTTC.

The rearrangement joins TRBV29-1 to TRBJ2-1; 8 bases line up with TRBD2. The ends lost 8 bases at V and 3 bases at J; junction bases unmatched: 6. The CDR3 length is 13 residues. Germline CDR1 and CDR2: SQVTM and ANQGSEA. Here the CDR3 DNA reads TGCAGCACTACCGGGACTAGCTACAATGAGCAGTTCTTC. The encoded protein is CSTTGTSYNEQFF.